The 8 T cell receptor beta chains below all came from one sample that was sequenced in a study of OX40 agonist ivuxolimab in advanced cancers. The method was immunoSEQ multiplex PCR; TCRdb's version includes in-frame clones alone and lacks a portion of them. The table records tens of thousands of clones, roughly four fifths of them present only once. Sample: CD4+ or CD8+ T cells sorted from blood, taken in a trial of the OX40 agonist ivuxolimab. Every receptor here comes from an adult with an advanced solid tumor such as melanoma, head and neck, liver or kidney cancer.

The V and J genes are TRBV7-2 and TRBJ2-2; D possibly corresponds to TRBD1 (6 bases). The CDR3 consists of 16 residues. V lost 1 base, J lost 4 bases, and 13 bases lay in between. From germline, CDR1 is SGHTA and CDR2 FQGNSA. DNA for the CDR3: TGTGCCAGCAGCTTAGTTTTAGGGGGTAGCACCGGGGAGCTGTTTTTT. This encodes CASSLVLGGSTGELFF.

CDR3 DNA: TGTGCCAGCAGCCCCAGAACAGGCGATGAGCAGTTCTTC. Its translation is CASSPRTGDEQFF. The chain recombines TRBV7-9 with TRBJ2-1; D may be TRBD1 (5 bases). Trimming removed 5 bases at V and 8 bases at J, with 13 bases between. This CDR3 has 13 residues. Germline V gene data show CDR1 as SEHNR and CDR2 as FQNEAQ (reference sequence).

V and J are TRBV19 and TRBJ1-5, with D possibly TRBD1 on 6 matching bases. CDR3 length equals 17 residues. CDR1 LNHDA and CDR2 SQIVND come from the germline V gene (reference sequence). V lost 6 bases and J lost 1, with 19 bases in between. CDR3 sequence (DNA): TGTGCCAGTAGCTACCCGGGAGGGGGAGTAAGCAATCAGCCCCAGCATTTT. Its protein product is CASSYPGGGVSNQPQHF.

V is TRBV11-3 and J is TRBJ1-1, with D perhaps matching TRBD1 (5 bases). Germline V gives CDR1 SGHNT, CDR2 YENEEA. Between the trimmed V and J ends, which lost 0 bases and 1 base, there was a span of 6 bases. The CDR3 length is 14 residues. The CDR3: CASSLEGGNTEAFF. CDR3 sequence (DNA): TGTGCCAGCAGCTTAGAGGGGGGGAACACTGAAGCTTTCTTT.

The V and J genes are TRBV11-2 and TRBJ2-1; 10 bases align to TRBD1. Germline CDR1 reads SGHAT; CDR2 reads FQNNGV. The V gene end was trimmed by 5 bases and the J gene end by 3 bases; junction bases not matched to a gene: 7. This CDR3 comprises 16 residues. The CDR3 DNA reads as TGTGCCAGCAGCACCCGGACAGGGGGGATCTACAATGAGCAGTTCTTC. Protein sequence: CASSTRTGGIYNEQFF.

The rearrangement links TRBV5-4 to TRBJ1-2, with D hard to call. The CDR3 sequence is 12 residues long. Per germline, CDR1 SGHNT and CDR2 YYREEE (reference sequence). Deletions cut 0 bases from V and 9 bases from J, with 9 bases between. The CDR3: CASSLERRRYTF. The DNA for the CDR3 is TGTGCCAGCAGCTTGGAAAGACGGCGCTACACCTTC.

The genes are TRBV11-3 and TRBJ2-2; no clear D. There are 14 residues in the CDR3. CDR1 and CDR2 from the germline V gene are SGHNT and YENEEA. The V end lost 2 bases, the J end lost 2 bases, and 6 bases lay between the germline ends. CDR3 bases: TGTGCCAGCAGCTTATTGCCTAACACCGGGGAGCTGTTTTTT. The encoded protein is CASSLLPNTGELFF.

The V and J genes are TRBV25-1 and TRBJ1-6; maybe TRBD1 (5 bases). Trimming took off 1 base at V and 8 bases at J, with 15 bases between the two ends. The length of the CDR3 is 16 residues. In germline, CDR1 is MGHDK, CDR2 SYGVNS. CDR3 in amino acids: CASSEFVPGGDSPLHF. In nucleotides, the CDR3 is TGTGCCAGCAGTGAATTTGTCCCGGGGGGGGATTCACCCCTCCACTTT.